These 19 T cell receptor beta chains share one sample of origin, sequenced in a study of cytomegalovirus exposure and HLA in healthy donors. 60 Vbeta and 13 Jbeta primers were used in PCR. Assay: immunoSEQ multiplex PCR; the TCRdb copy retains only in-frame clones and omits some. The top ten clones hold approximately 1.5% of a sample with some 150,000 clones, over 60% of them seen once. The sequenced sample consisted of PBMCs. These receptors were taken from a female donor in good health and CMV-seronegative.

The DNA for the CDR3 is TGTGCCAGCAGCTTGCTACCCACCGAGCCCTATACGCAGTATTTT. Its translation is CASSLLPTEPYTQYF. This chain uses TRBV5-6 with TRBJ2-3, with no clear D. The CDR3 runs 15 residues. Germline V gene sequence: CDR1 SGHDT, CDR2 YYEEEE. V was clipped by 1 base and J by 7 bases, with 16 bases between them.

This clone was counted between two and nine times. The chain combines TRBV6-5 with TRBJ2-1; 8 nucleotides line up with TRBD1. The CDR3 loop spans 14 amino acids. J gave up 9 bases and V 8 bases, and 12 bases lay outside the gene matches. CDR1 and CDR2 from the germline V gene are MNHEY and SVGAGI. This chain's CDR3 is CASDRRQGLGEQFF. DNA of the CDR3: TGTGCCAGCGACCGCCGACAGGGGCTTGGTGAGCAGTTCTTC.

The chain employs TRBV27 and TRBJ1-1; no clear D gene. The CDR3 covers 14 residues. The V and J ends lost 5 bases and 1 base respectively, with 11 bases between them. Germline V lookup: CDR1 MNHEY, CDR2 SMNVEV (reference sequence). The CDR3 nucleotides are TGTGCCAGCAGTCCCTGGAGAACGAACACTGAAGCTTTCTTT. Translated, it gives CASSPWRTNTEAFF.

The chain combines TRBV7-9 with TRBJ1-2, with TRBD1 as a possible D gene (5 bases). Germline loops: CDR1 SEHNR, CDR2 FQNEAQ (reference sequence). V dropped 4 bases and J dropped 5 bases, with 23 bases sitting between them. This CDR3 contains 17 residues. CDR3 residues: CASSSPGIWGPLYGYTF. CDR3 DNA sequence: TGTGCCAGCAGCTCTCCAGGGATATGGGGCCCTCTGTATGGCTACACCTTC.

This clone was observed at least ten times. The chain has TRBV10-1 and TRBJ2-7; possibly TRBD1 for D (8 bases). Germline V gene sequence: CDR1 WNHNN, CDR2 SYGVQD (reference sequence). V lost 0 bases and J 5 bases, leaving 17 bases between the germline ends. The CDR3 is 16 residues long. The CDR3: CASSESGGTGGDEQYF. CDR3 in DNA: TGCGCCAGCAGTGAGTCGGGGGGGACAGGTGGGGACGAGCAGTACTTC.

The table lists this clone with a count of one. In nucleotides, the CDR3 is TGTGCCAGCAGCGTCGGCGCGGGGGGGACCTACGAGCAGTACTTC. It yields the protein CASSVGAGGTYEQYF. The chain combines TRBV9 with TRBJ2-5, with 9 bases identical to TRBD2. The J call may not be correct, given that the DNA end is closer to TRBJ2-7. The CDR3 extends over 15 amino acids. Germline assignment: CDR1 SGDLS and CDR2 YYNGEE.

Of note for this clone: At one of its ends the junction is not consistent with the germline gene, which may arise from a read error. This chain joins TRBV7-9 and TRBJ2-3, with D tentatively TRBD1 (6 bases). From germline, CDR1 is SEHNR and CDR2 FQNEAQ (reference sequence). The CDR3 runs to 13 residues. This chain's CDR3 is CASSLTTGTYSFF. The CDR3 coding sequence is TGTGCCAGCAGCCTTACGACCGGGACATACTCCTTTTTT. Using reference TRBV7-9 and TRBJ2-3 for the parts outside the CDR3, the full variable domain is DTGVSQNPRHKITKRGQNVTFRCDPISEHNRLYWYRQTLGQGPEFLTYFQNEAQLEKSRLLSDRFSAERPKGSFSTLEIQRTEQGDSAMYLCASSLTTGTYSFFGPGTRLTVL.

The V gene is TRBV5-3, the J gene TRBJ2-3, with D possibly TRBD1 on 6 matching bases. TRBV5-3 is designated an ORF whose function remains uncertain. The CDR3 totals 15 residues. Trimming left V 8 bases short and J 4 bases short, with 20 bases between. The CDR3 bases are TGTGCCAGTACCTCGGGACATCGATGTGCAGATACGCAGTATTTT. As protein: CASTSGHRCADTQYF.

The rearrangement uses TRBV7-9 and TRBJ1-5; D ambiguous. The germline V and J ends were trimmed by 0 bases and 13 bases, with 13 bases remaining between them. Germline CDR1 is SEHNR and CDR2 is FQNEAQ (reference sequence). The CDR3 is 13 amino acids. CDR3 loop: CASSLAAFEAQHF. CDR3 coding DNA: TGTGCCAGCAGCTTAGCGGCCTTCGAGGCGCAGCATTTT.

The chain uses TRBV5-1 and TRBJ1-5; weak D call: TRBD1 (5 bases). Germline assignment: CDR1 SGHRS and CDR2 YFSETQ. V lost 0 bases and J lost 4, with 11 bases in between. The CDR3 runs to 15 residues. DNA of the CDR3: TGCGCCAGCAGCTTGGCGGGGGTGGGTAATCAGCCCCAGCATTTT. Protein: CASSLAGVGNQPQHF.

This CDR3 reads CATSRGTSGASYEQYF. In nucleotides, the CDR3 is TGTGCCACCAGCAGGGGGACTAGCGGGGCTTCCTACGAGCAGTACTTC. The chain combines TRBV15 with TRBJ2-5; 13 bases match TRBD2. The J call is in doubt because the DNA end fits TRBJ2-7 better. The germline gives CDR1 LNHNV, CDR2 YYDKDF (reference sequence). The CDR3 spans 16 residues.

This sequence joins TRBV9 and TRBJ1-2; tentative D call: TRBD1 (5 bases). This CDR3 contains 16 residues. V lost 0 bases and J lost 3, with 15 bases in between. Per germline, CDR1 SGDLS and CDR2 YYNGEE. CDR3 coding DNA: TGTGCCAGCAGCGTAGCTAGTTCGGGGGAAGACTATGGCTACACCTTC. Translation gives CASSVASSGEDYGYTF.

The chain links TRBV7-8 to TRBJ1-1; TRBD1 matches at 8 bases. V dropped 5 bases and J dropped 1; count of bases not matched to a gene: 6. From germline, CDR1 is SGHVS and CDR2 FQNEAQ. The CDR3 spans 15 residues. The chain's CDR3 is CASSPGGRGNTEAFF. DNA for the CDR3: TGTGCCAGCAGCCCAGGGGGCCGTGGGAACACTGAAGCTTTCTTT.

The chain links TRBV11-2 to TRBJ2-3; D not certain. The germline CDR1 and CDR2 sequences are SGHAT and FQNNGV. The CDR3 is 15 amino acids. The V gene lost 5 bases and the J gene lost 2 bases, with 14 bases spanning the gap. Here the CDR3 DNA reads TGTGCCAGCAGCCCGCTGAGCGTTAACACAGATACGCAGTATTTT. Its protein is CASSPLSVNTDTQYF.

This clone was seen only a few times. The rearrangement joins TRBV5-6 to TRBJ2-5; no clear D gene. The J call may be in error: the DNA end matches TRBJ2-7 better. The CDR3 has 13 amino acids. CDR1 is SGHDT, CDR2 YYEEEE, per germline. CDR3 bases: TGTGCCAGCAGCTTAAGCTTTTCCTACGAGCAGTACTTC. Translated, it gives CASSLSFSYEQYF.

The J gene is TRBJ2-1, the V gene TRBV2, with TRBD2 as a possible D gene (5 bases). The V gene's germline CDR1 is SNHLY and CDR2 FYNNEI. Trimming stripped 5 bases from V and 2 bases from J, with 10 bases between. The CDR3 extends over 14 amino acids. CDR3 sequence (DNA): TGTGCCAGCAGTTCGGACTTTGCCTACAATGAGCAGTTCTTC. Protein: CASSSDFAYNEQFF.

The chain uses TRBV10-3 and TRBJ2-7, with D perhaps TRBD2 (6 bases). V dropped 2 bases and J dropped 2 bases, with 19 bases sitting between them. CDR1 and CDR2 from the germline V gene are ENHRY and SYGVKD. This CDR3 comprises 17 residues. The CDR3 reads CAISEPGGGHSPYEQYF. The DNA of the CDR3 is TGTGCCATCAGTGAGCCCGGGGGAGGACATAGTCCCTACGAGCAGTACTTC.

The sample holds one count of this clone. V is TRBV28 and J is TRBJ2-1; 12 nucleotides agree with TRBD2. This CDR3 is built from 15 residues. Unmatched junction bases numbered 6, after V lost 5 bases and J lost 7 bases. Germline loops: CDR1 MDHEN, CDR2 SYDVKM. CDR3 DNA: TGTGCCAGCAGTCCGACTAGCGGGAGCAGGAATGAGCAGTTCTTC. Translated: CASSPTSGSRNEQFF.

V is TRBV19 and J is TRBJ2-3, with 7 bases lining up with TRBD2. Germline CDR1 is LNHDA and CDR2 is SQIVND (reference sequence). This CDR3 region has 15 residues. The junction had 7 bases not matched to a gene; V was cut back by 7 bases and J by 0 bases. The CDR3 DNA follows: TGTGCCAGTAAAGCGGGGAGTTCTAGCACAGATACGCAGTATTTT. Encoded protein: CASKAGSSSTDTQYF.